The source of this T cell receptor (beta chain) is a study of cytomegalovirus exposure and HLA in healthy donors. Study-wide background: Some 85 million unique TCRs, all from HLA-typed donors, were included in an early release of the data.

V lost 8 bases, J lost 0 bases, and 19 bases stayed unmatched. The germline CDR1 and CDR2 sequences are MRHNA and SNTAGT. The CDR3 totals 20 residues. The PCR made use of 60 Vbeta and 13 Jbeta primers. Only in-frame clones appear in the TCRdb table, and some are missing; sequencing was by immunoSEQ multiplex PCR. The table lists 120,000 to 150,000 clones, roughly 79% of them singletons. Notes on this clone: The antigen is unknown.

General study results and limits: Later work found most CMV-associated TCR beta chains apparently HLA-restricted.

The sequenced sample consisted of PBMCs. This clonotype was obtained from a woman aged 40 to 50 in good health and CMV-seronegative. The chain uses TRBV6-4 and TRBJ1-1, with 12 bases identical to TRBD1. CDR3 amino acids: CASLITTGDRGRGVNTEAFF. CDR3 DNA sequence: TGTGCCAGCTTGATAACTACGGGGGACAGGGGGCGCGGGGTGAACACTGAAGCTTTCTTT.